The entry below describes one T cell receptor (beta chain). The antigen is not known. In germline, CDR1 is MNHNY, CDR2 SVGAGI (reference sequence). V dropped 2 bases and J dropped 5; count of bases not matched to a gene: 7. This CDR3 has 15 residues. This specimen comes from a study of cytomegalovirus exposure and HLA in healthy donors. About the study: In an early release, HLA-typed donors contributed about 80 million unique TCR sequences.

Study-wide points: Rarity marked most TCR sequences, yet some public TCRs occurred in many donors.

Use of 60 Vbeta and 13 Jbeta primers characterized the PCR. Method: immunoSEQ multiplex PCR; TCRdb's copy keeps in-frame clones and lacks some. The sample has about 130,000 clones; about 82% are singletons. The rearrangement uses TRBV6-6 and TRBJ2-5; 8 bases line up with TRBD2. The origin of this receptor is a man in his fifties or sixties in good health and CMV-seronegative. The specimen was PBMCs. The CDR3 loop is CASSYGGGRAETQYF. CDR3 DNA sequence: TGTGCCAGCAGTTACGGCGGGGGGCGGGCGGAGACCCAGTACTTC.